The rows below give T cell receptor beta chains drawn from one sample of a study of blood T cell repertoires in COVID-19. Only in-frame clones appear in the TCRdb table, and some are missing; sequencing was by immunoSEQ multiplex PCR. The table has 99,000 or so clones, approximately 85% seen once; the top ten hold around 4.5%. Input material: peripheral blood. The receptors originated from a man over 45 with acute or convalescent COVID-19. The CDR3 runs from the conserved cysteine through the conserved F or W. Fields, in order: clone size, D gene, CDR3 length, V gene, J gene, CDR3 DNA, CDR3 protein. The D gene is left open where the match is weak. Size values are once, few and many counts, or a class for expanded clones, and some rows have none.

clone_size: -; d_call: TRBD1; cdr3_length: 14; v_call: TRBV6-5; j_call: TRBJ2-2; cdr3_nt: TGTGCCAGCAGACTACAGGGGGCGACCGGGGAGCTGTTTTTT; cdr3_aa: CASRLQGATGELFF
clone_size: -; d_call: -; cdr3_length: 12; v_call: TRBV28; j_call: TRBJ1-2; cdr3_nt: TGTGCCAGCACTACGGAGTCCTATGGCTACACCTTC; cdr3_aa: CASTTESYGYTF
clone_size: -; d_call: TRBD2; cdr3_length: 15; v_call: TRBV5-4; j_call: TRBJ2-1; cdr3_nt: TGTGCCAGCAGGTCGACTAGCGGGACGAGGAATGAGCAGTTCTTC; cdr3_aa: CASRSTSGTRNEQFF
clone_size: -; d_call: -; cdr3_length: 14; v_call: TRBV2; j_call: TRBJ2-1; cdr3_nt: TGTGCCAGCAGTGACTGGACAGCTTCCAATGAGCAGTTCTTC; cdr3_aa: CASSDWTASNEQFF
clone_size: -; d_call: TRBD2; cdr3_length: 18; v_call: TRBV11-2; j_call: TRBJ2-1; cdr3_nt: TGTGCCAGCAGCTTATTGGTCGGAGGACTAGCGGGGAGAAGTGTGCAGTTCTTC; cdr3_aa: CASSLLVGGLAGRSVQFF
clone_size: -; d_call: -; cdr3_length: 15; v_call: TRBV28; j_call: TRBJ2-3; cdr3_nt: TGTGCCAGCAGTCTTCGCGGGGTCAGCACAGATACGCAGTATTTT; cdr3_aa: CASSLRGVSTDTQYF
clone_size: few; d_call: TRBD1; cdr3_length: 15; v_call: TRBV27; j_call: TRBJ1-6; cdr3_nt: TGTGCCAGCAGGCGAACAGGGGCAGATAATTCACCCCTCCACTTT; cdr3_aa: CASRRTGADNSPLHF
clone_size: -; d_call: -; cdr3_length: 14; v_call: TRBV28; j_call: TRBJ1-2; cdr3_nt: TGTGCCAGCAGTTTAAGCAGGGCTCCCTATGGCTACACCTTC; cdr3_aa: CASSLSRAPYGYTF
clone_size: -; d_call: TRBD1; cdr3_length: 15; v_call: TRBV5-1; j_call: TRBJ1-6; cdr3_nt: TGCGCCAGCAGCTCAGGACAGGGAGCTAATTCACCCCTCCACTTT; cdr3_aa: CASSSGQGANSPLHF
clone_size: -; d_call: -; cdr3_length: 13; v_call: TRBV30; j_call: TRBJ1-1; cdr3_nt: TGTGCCCTGCAACTGGGGGGGGGCTCTGAAGCTTTCTTT; cdr3_aa: CALQLGGGSEAFF
clone_size: -; d_call: TRBD2; cdr3_length: 16; v_call: TRBV7-8; j_call: TRBJ2-7; cdr3_nt: TGTGCCAGCAGCTTTAGACTAGCGGGGACATCTAGAGAGCAGTACTTC; cdr3_aa: CASSFRLAGTSREQYF
clone_size: once; d_call: -; cdr3_length: 12; v_call: TRBV13; j_call: TRBJ1-2; cdr3_nt: TGTGCCAGCAGCCGAACGACTGGTGACTACACCTTC; cdr3_aa: CASSRTTGDYTF
clone_size: once; d_call: -; cdr3_length: 12; v_call: TRBV6-2/TRBV6-3; j_call: TRBJ1-2; cdr3_nt: TGTGCCAGCAGCCCTCTGAACTATGGCTACACCTTC; cdr3_aa: CASSPLNYGYTF
clone_size: few; d_call: -; cdr3_length: 14; v_call: TRBV5-1; j_call: TRBJ2-7; cdr3_nt: TGCGCCAGCAGCTTGGATGTCGGCTCCTACGAGCAGTACTTC; cdr3_aa: CASSLDVGSYEQYF
clone_size: few; d_call: -; cdr3_length: 16; v_call: TRBV19; j_call: TRBJ2-1; cdr3_nt: TGTGCCAGTAGTATTTGGGGGGTCCCCTCCTACAATGAGCAGTTCTTC; cdr3_aa: CASSIWGVPSYNEQFF
clone_size: -; d_call: -; cdr3_length: 14; v_call: TRBV7-6; j_call: TRBJ2-2; cdr3_nt: TGTGCCAGCAGCCCTACAGGGCCCACCGGGGAGCTGTTTTTT; cdr3_aa: CASSPTGPTGELFF
clone_size: -; d_call: -; cdr3_length: 15; v_call: TRBV10-3; j_call: TRBJ1-1; cdr3_nt: TGTGCCATCAGGCAGGGCGATTCTATGAACACTGAAGCTTTCTTT; cdr3_aa: CAIRQGDSMNTEAFF
clone_size: -; d_call: TRBD1; cdr3_length: 15; v_call: TRBV19; j_call: TRBJ1-1; cdr3_nt: TGTGCCAGTAGTAGAAACGGACAGGGCGGGACTGAAGCTTTCTTT; cdr3_aa: CASSRNGQGGTEAFF
clone_size: -; d_call: -; cdr3_length: 13; v_call: TRBV7-9; j_call: TRBJ2-7; cdr3_nt: TGTGCCAGCAGCTTTAGCGGCTCCTACGAGCAGTACTTC; cdr3_aa: CASSFSGSYEQYF
clone_size: -; d_call: -; cdr3_length: 17; v_call: TRBV3-1/TRBV3-2; j_call: TRBJ2-4; cdr3_nt: TGTGCCAGCAGCCACATTCCGGGACACCTAGCCAAAAACATTCAGTACTTC; cdr3_aa: CASSHIPGHLAKNIQYF
clone_size: -; d_call: TRBD1; cdr3_length: 18; v_call: TRBV12-5; j_call: TRBJ2-7; cdr3_nt: TGTGCTAGTGGTTTGGTGCGGGCGACGGTGACAGGGAAATTCGTCCAGTACTTC; cdr3_aa: CASGLVRATVTGKFVQYF
clone_size: once; d_call: -; cdr3_length: 14; v_call: TRBV5-6; j_call: TRBJ2-1; cdr3_nt: TGTGCCAGCCGGGAACAGGGAAGGTCAAAGGAGCAGTTCTTC; cdr3_aa: CASREQGRSKEQFF
clone_size: -; d_call: -; cdr3_length: 16; v_call: TRBV19; j_call: TRBJ1-5; cdr3_nt: TGTGCCAGTAGTACCCAGGGAGGATATAGCAATCAGCCCCAGCATTTT; cdr3_aa: CASSTQGGYSNQPQHF
clone_size: -; d_call: TRBD1; cdr3_length: 13; v_call: TRBV28; j_call: TRBJ1-5; cdr3_nt: TGTGCCGGCGGAACAGGGGCCTATCAGCCCCAGCATTTT; cdr3_aa: CAGGTGAYQPQHF
clone_size: -; d_call: TRBD1; cdr3_length: 13; v_call: TRBV29-1; j_call: TRBJ1-1; cdr3_nt: TGCAGCGTCGAGTCGACAGGGAGGACTGAAGCTTTCTTT; cdr3_aa: CSVESTGRTEAFF
clone_size: -; d_call: TRBD2; cdr3_length: 14; v_call: TRBV6-5; j_call: TRBJ2-2; cdr3_nt: TGTGCCAGCAGTACCCTAGCGGGAGCTAGGGAGCTGTTTTTT; cdr3_aa: CASSTLAGARELFF
clone_size: -; d_call: TRBD1; cdr3_length: 13; v_call: TRBV19; j_call: TRBJ2-1; cdr3_nt: TGTGCCAGTATCCGGACAGGGGGCCGGGAGCAGTTCTTC; cdr3_aa: CASIRTGGREQFF
clone_size: -; d_call: -; cdr3_length: 13; v_call: TRBV7-2; j_call: TRBJ1-1; cdr3_nt: TGTGCCAGCAGTGTCCAGGGGAACACTGAAGCTTTCTTT; cdr3_aa: CASSVQGNTEAFF
clone_size: -; d_call: TRBD1; cdr3_length: 16; v_call: TRBV5-6; j_call: TRBJ2-7; cdr3_nt: TGTGCCAGCAGCTGGGCTAGGAGGGACAGGCAAGGCGAGCAGTACTTC; cdr3_aa: CASSWARRDRQGEQYF
clone_size: -; d_call: -; cdr3_length: 14; v_call: TRBV6-6; j_call: TRBJ2-3; cdr3_nt: TGTGCCAGCAGCCCCTTTCTCCCTGTGGATACGCAGTATTTT; cdr3_aa: CASSPFLPVDTQYF
clone_size: -; d_call: TRBD1; cdr3_length: 17; v_call: TRBV19; j_call: TRBJ2-6; cdr3_nt: TGTGCCAGTAGTATGGGGACAGCCTTCTCTGGGGCCAACGTCCTGACTTTC; cdr3_aa: CASSMGTAFSGANVLTF
clone_size: -; d_call: -; cdr3_length: 13; v_call: TRBV19; j_call: TRBJ2-5; cdr3_nt: TGTGCCAGTAAGGCGACAGCGCAAGAGACCCAGTACTTC; cdr3_aa: CASKATAQETQYF
clone_size: -; d_call: -; cdr3_length: 14; v_call: TRBV30; j_call: TRBJ2-4; cdr3_nt: TGTGCCTGGGGGGTGGGGTTTGGGGCAAACATTCAGTACTTC; cdr3_aa: CAWGVGFGANIQYF
clone_size: -; d_call: TRBD1; cdr3_length: 15; v_call: TRBV19; j_call: TRBJ2-1; cdr3_nt: TGTGCCAGTAGTCTGGGACAGGTCTCCTACAATGAGCAGTTCTTC; cdr3_aa: CASSLGQVSYNEQFF
clone_size: -; d_call: TRBD1; cdr3_length: 16; v_call: TRBV6-1; j_call: TRBJ1-1; cdr3_nt: TGTGCCAGCAGTGAGCATCCAGGGGGCCTTAACACTGAAGCTTTCTTT; cdr3_aa: CASSEHPGGLNTEAFF
clone_size: -; d_call: TRBD2; cdr3_length: 14; v_call: TRBV5-1; j_call: TRBJ2-1; cdr3_nt: TGCGCCAGCAGCCCAGGACTAGCCTACAATGAGCAGTTCTTC; cdr3_aa: CASSPGLAYNEQFF
clone_size: -; d_call: -; cdr3_length: 14; v_call: TRBV19; j_call: TRBJ2-1; cdr3_nt: TGTGCCAGTAGTATAGATCTGGGCCTGCGAAGGCAGTTCTTC; cdr3_aa: CASSIDLGLRRQFF
clone_size: -; d_call: TRBD2; cdr3_length: 15; v_call: TRBV5-1; j_call: TRBJ2-3; cdr3_nt: TGCGCCAGCAGTCCACTAGCGGGCCCCCGCGATACGCAGTATTTT; cdr3_aa: CASSPLAGPRDTQYF
clone_size: -; d_call: TRBD2; cdr3_length: 15; v_call: TRBV7-3; j_call: TRBJ2-1; cdr3_nt: TGTGCCAGCAGCTTGGTGGGACTAGGGAACAATGAGCAGTTCTTC; cdr3_aa: CASSLVGLGNNEQFF
clone_size: few; d_call: TRBD2; cdr3_length: 16; v_call: TRBV9; j_call: TRBJ2-1; cdr3_nt: TGTGCCAGCAGCCCCCGGACTAGCGGGAGAGCAGACGAGCAGTTCTTC; cdr3_aa: CASSPRTSGRADEQFF
clone_size: -; d_call: -; cdr3_length: 16; v_call: TRBV27; j_call: TRBJ2-7; cdr3_nt: TGTGCCAGCAGTTTAACCCCCGGACAGTTCTCCTACGAGCAGTACTTC; cdr3_aa: CASSLTPGQFSYEQYF
clone_size: -; d_call: -; cdr3_length: 15; v_call: TRBV11-2; j_call: TRBJ1-2; cdr3_nt: TGTGCCAGCAGCCTCCTAAGGGGGAGGGGTAATGGCTACACCTTC; cdr3_aa: CASSLLRGRGNGYTF
clone_size: -; d_call: -; cdr3_length: 15; v_call: TRBV7-9; j_call: TRBJ1-4; cdr3_nt: TGTGCCAGCAGCTTTCCTCAGTTAGCAAATGAAAAACTGTTTTTT; cdr3_aa: CASSFPQLANEKLFF
clone_size: -; d_call: -; cdr3_length: 14; v_call: TRBV24-1; j_call: TRBJ1-5; cdr3_nt: TGTGCCACCGGCGACAGACTTAGCAATCAGCCCCAGCATTTT; cdr3_aa: CATGDRLSNQPQHF
clone_size: -; d_call: TRBD2; cdr3_length: 17; v_call: TRBV9; j_call: TRBJ2-1; cdr3_nt: TGTGCCAGCAGCGTAGGAGGTAGCGGGGGAGTCGGGAATGAGCAGTTCTTC; cdr3_aa: CASSVGGSGGVGNEQFF
clone_size: -; d_call: TRBD2; cdr3_length: 16; v_call: TRBV23-1; j_call: TRBJ2-1; cdr3_nt: TGCGCCAGCAGTCAACCCCGGGAGGGCCAGTACAATGAGCAGTTCTTC; cdr3_aa: CASSQPREGQYNEQFF
clone_size: -; d_call: -; cdr3_length: 18; v_call: TRBV5-6; j_call: TRBJ2-2; cdr3_nt: TGTGCCAGCAGTCAGCAGGGACACCCTCGGGCGAACACCGGGGAGCTGTTTTTT; cdr3_aa: CASSQQGHPRANTGELFF
clone_size: -; d_call: -; cdr3_length: 13; v_call: TRBV3-1/TRBV3-2; j_call: TRBJ1-1; cdr3_nt: TGTGCCAGCGGAGTACAGGGAGAGACTGAAGCTTTCTTT; cdr3_aa: CASGVQGETEAFF
clone_size: -; d_call: -; cdr3_length: 14; v_call: TRBV7-8; j_call: TRBJ1-4; cdr3_nt: TGTGCCAGCAGCCCGAGGGTCCGAAATGAAAAACTGTTTTTT; cdr3_aa: CASSPRVRNEKLFF
clone_size: -; d_call: -; cdr3_length: 14; v_call: TRBV9; j_call: TRBJ1-4; cdr3_nt: TGTGCCAGCAGCGTCACAGACAGTGCTGAAAAACTGTTTTTT; cdr3_aa: CASSVTDSAEKLFF